A single sample is the source of the 18 T cell receptor beta chains below, sequenced in a study of shared clonotypes between healthy human individuals. Clones were sequenced by immunoSEQ multiplex PCR, and TCRdb holds only the in-frame ones, with some missing. The sample yields a few million clones, more than 85% seen once. The sample consisted of naive CD4+ T cells from PBMCs. Subset given: CD45RA+ positively selected. The receptors originated from a man aged 18 to 30 in good health. Some clones in this sample may be carry-over from other donors' samples.

V usage is TRBV28 and J usage is TRBJ2-6; D is undetermined. CDR3 size: 14 residues. The germline gives CDR1 MDHEN, CDR2 SYDVKM. V was cut by 7 bases and J by 4 bases, with 11 bases left in between. The CDR3 DNA reads TGTGCCAGCATCCCTCGGCCCGGGGCCAACGTCCTGACTTTC. This translates into CASIPRPGANVLTF.

This clone was observed a single time. This chain links TRBV9 with TRBJ2-1, with 8 nucleotides matching TRBD2. Germline V gives CDR1 SGDLS, CDR2 YYNGEE. The CDR3 runs to 17 residues. V dropped 3 bases and J dropped 0; count of bases not matched to a gene: 8. The DNA of the CDR3 is TGTGCCAGCAGCGACTCCAGAGGACTAGCCTCCTACAATGAGCAGTTCTTC. Its protein is CASSDSRGLASYNEQFF.

The gene calls are TRBV6-5 and TRBJ1-1, with 11 bases aligning to TRBD1. Trimming at V came to 4 bases and at J to 6 bases, leaving 7 bases not matched to a gene. CDR3 length: 15 residues. Germline V gene data show CDR1 as MNHEY and CDR2 as SVGAGI. The CDR3 DNA sequence: TGTGCCAGCAGTTCCCGGGACAGGGGGTCCGCTGAAGCTTTCTTT. Protein sequence: CASSSRDRGSAEAFF.

The genes are TRBV7-9 and TRBJ2-1; D remains ambiguous. Germline assignment: CDR1 SEHNR and CDR2 FQNEAQ (reference sequence). This CDR3 contains 13 residues. V dropped 1 base and J dropped 9 bases, with 10 bases sitting between them. This CDR3 reads CASSLVSSGEQFF. CDR3 nucleotides: TGTGCCAGCAGCTTAGTATCCTCTGGTGAGCAGTTCTTC.

J is TRBJ1-6 and V is TRBV10-3; no firm D call. Trimming pared 4 bases from V and 0 bases from J, leaving 10 bases between. The length of the CDR3 is 16 residues. CDR1 and CDR2 from the germline V gene are ENHRY and SYGVKD. CDR3 sequence: CAISALLSSYNSPLHF. The CDR3 DNA is TGTGCCATCAGTGCCCTTCTGAGCTCCTATAATTCACCCCTCCACTTT.

V usage is TRBV7-9 and J usage is TRBJ2-5; no clear D. TRBJ2-7 matches the DNA end more closely, so the J call is doubtful. Germline V gene sequence: CDR1 SEHNR, CDR2 FQNEAQ (reference sequence). This CDR3 contains 14 residues. CDR3 nucleotide sequence: TGTGCCAGCAGCTTCGCCCAGAGCTCCTACGAGCAGTACTTC. Amino acid sequence: CASSFAQSSYEQYF.

This chain uses TRBV5-6 with TRBJ1-3; D remains ambiguous. CDR1 and CDR2 (germline): SGHDT, YYEEEE. The CDR3 covers 13 residues. V was clipped by 4 bases and J by 4 bases, with 9 bases between them. CDR3 coding DNA: TGTGCCAGCAGCACCCGTCCGGGAAACACCATATATTTT. Translating gives CASSTRPGNTIYF.

The J gene is TRBJ2-2, the V gene TRBV28; tentatively, D is TRBD2 (6 bases). This CDR3 is 12 amino acids long. Trimming stripped 7 bases from V and 6 bases from J, with 9 bases between. Per the germline V gene, CDR1 is MDHEN and CDR2 is SYDVKM. Written as DNA, the CDR3 is TGTGCCAGCAATTGGGGGGCCGGGGAGCTGTTTTTT. It specifies CASNWGAGELFF.

The gene calls are TRBV4-1 and TRBJ2-7, with D uncertain. With 3 bases removed from V and 1 base from J, the gap between germline ends came to 16 bases. Per germline, CDR1 MGHRA and CDR2 YSYEKL. The CDR3 covers 16 residues. In nucleotides, the CDR3 is TGCGCCAGCAGCCAGAAGGTTCAGACGGTATCCTACGAGCAGTACTTC. Its protein product is CASSQKVQTVSYEQYF.

This clone was observed a few times. This chain links TRBV9 with TRBJ2-3; D ambiguous. The V end lost 3 bases, the J end lost 6 bases, and 2 bases lay between the germline ends. There are 10 residues in the CDR3. CDR1 SGDLS and CDR2 YYNGEE come from the germline V gene. CDR3 DNA: TGTGCCAGCAGCGGGGATACGCAGTATTTT. Protein product: CASSGDTQYF.

V usage is TRBV28 and J usage is TRBJ2-1, with 8 bases matching TRBD2. The CDR3 is made up of 15 amino acids. With V trimmed by 2 bases and J by 4 bases, 4 bases remained unmatched. Germline V lookup: CDR1 MDHEN, CDR2 SYDVKM. CDR3 in amino acids: CASSLVLAVYNEQFF. The CDR3 region has the DNA TGTGCCAGCAGTTTAGTACTAGCGGTGTACAATGAGCAGTTCTTC.

The V call is TRBV28, the J call TRBJ2-5, with D uncertain. The germline V gene encodes CDR1 MDHEN and CDR2 SYDVKM. Trimming removed 7 bases at V and 5 bases at J, with 11 bases between. The CDR3 covers 12 residues. CDR3 coding DNA: TGTGCCAGCACCCGGGTGGGGGAGACCCAGTACTTC. As protein: CASTRVGETQYF. Drawing the rest from reference TRBV28 and TRBJ2-5, the complete variable domain is DVKVTQSSRYLVKRTGEKVFLECVQDMDHENMFWYRQDPGLGLRLIYFSYDVKMKEKGDIPEGYSVSREKKERFSLILESASTNQTSMYLCASTRVGETQYFGPGTRLLVL.

This chain uses TRBV30 with TRBJ2-5, with D perhaps TRBD1 or TRBD2 (6 bases each). Trimming took off 3 bases at V and 5 bases at J, with 19 bases between the two ends. The germline CDR1 and CDR2 sequences are GTSNPN and SVGIG (reference sequence). The CDR3 has 15 residues. The CDR3 DNA reads as TGTGCCTGGAGGAGGGGGGCAGGGCAGGCGGAGACCCAGTACTTC. It encodes CAWRRGAGQAETQYF.

This chain links TRBV7-7 with TRBJ2-7; the D gene is possibly TRBD2 (6 bases). Deletions cut 6 bases from V and 2 bases from J, with 11 bases between. This CDR3 region has 13 residues. Germline V gives CDR1 SSHAT, CDR2 FNYEAQ (reference sequence). CDR3 loop: CASSPGLPYEQYF. CDR3 sequence (DNA): TGTGCCAGCAGTCCGGGACTCCCCTACGAGCAGTACTTC.

The chain is built from TRBV19 and TRBJ2-1, with 14 bases lining up with TRBD2. CDR1 is LNHDA, CDR2 SQIVND, per germline (reference sequence). V shed 6 bases, J shed 10 bases, and the junction held 11 bases outside the gene matches. CDR3 size: 16 residues. CDR3 amino acids: CASRPPGTSGSREQFF. The DNA for the CDR3 is TGTGCCAGTAGACCCCCCGGGACTAGCGGGAGTCGAGAGCAGTTCTTC.

The J gene is TRBJ2-7, the V gene TRBV25-1; possibly TRBD2 for D (5 bases). The CDR3 contains 15 residues. CDR1 is MGHDK and CDR2 is SYGVNS in the germline V gene. V was shortened by 1 base and J by 3 bases, with 13 bases between the two germline ends. The CDR3: CASSESSGSFYEQYF. The CDR3, as DNA: TGTGCCAGCAGTGAATCCTCGGGATCTTTCTACGAGCAGTACTTC.

This chain connects TRBV5-4 to TRBJ2-3; a possible D gene is TRBD2 (5 bases). CDR3 length equals 13 residues. V was cut by 3 bases and J by 5 bases, with 10 bases left in between. Looked up from germline, CDR1 is SGHNT and CDR2 is YYREEE (reference sequence). The CDR3 DNA follows: TGTGCCAGCAGCTCACATAGCGTAGATACGCAGTATTTT. Amino acid sequence: CASSSHSVDTQYF. Drawing the rest from reference TRBV5-4 and TRBJ2-3, the complete variable domain is ETGVTQSPTHLIKTRGQQVTLRCSSQSGHNTVSWYQQALGQGPQFIFQYYREEENGRGNFPPRFSGLQFPNYSSELNVNALELDDSALYLCASSSHSVDTQYFGPGTRLTVL.

The chain uses TRBV29-1 and TRBJ2-7; weak D call: TRBD2 (5 bases). Germline CDR1 and CDR2: SQVTM and ANQGSEA. V lost 4 bases and J lost 3, with 16 bases in between. The CDR3 runs 14 residues. The CDR3 spells CSVVEAGSLYEQYF. In nucleotides, the CDR3 is TGCAGCGTTGTTGAGGCGGGCTCCCTCTACGAGCAGTACTTC.